This entry concerns a single TCR beta chain. At least ten counts were recorded for this clone. The antigen it binds to is not known. No per-base quality is available; no much larger clone lies one base away. This sample is drawn from a study of immune evolution from preneoplasia to lung adenocarcinoma (dated by TCRdb to the early 2020s). The study in broad terms: HLA loss of heterozygosity was seen in around 7.3%, 15% and 36% of AIS, MIA and ADC lesions, and in no AAH lesions. The study combined immune gene expression, TCR sequencing and multiplex immunofluorescence to profile immune contexture across lung adenocarcinoma precursors and invasive adenocarcinoma. Resected precursor lesions (AAH, AIS, MIA) and invasive adenocarcinomas were compared against paired morphologically normal lung tissue. The sample size was set by how many specimens were available, not by a prior power calculation. The immune data were integrated with whole exome sequencing and methylation data obtained from the same cohort of nodules. The overall cohort was made up of over 40 patients with pulmonary nodules who had surgical resection. The TCR sequencing data were obtained from a few dozen patients. According to the study, 105 samples went through TCR sequencing. POLYSOLVER was used to infer Class I HLA alleles from exome data, and LOHHLA was used to detect allele-specific HLA loss.

Between the mid-2010s and the late 2010s, the patients underwent resection in either Japan or China. Histologic diagnosis of each case was confirmed independently by two lung cancer pathologists on H&E slides. For nucleic acid extraction, premalignant or tumor cells were enriched by macro-dissection following pathologic assessment. The AllPrep DNA/RNA FFPE Kit was used to isolate DNA from FFPE tissue. General study outcomes and caveats: The highest clonality was observed in normal lung, whereas higher T cell density and diversity but lower clonality appeared to be present in later-stage lesions. T cell clonality was highest in KRAS-mutant nodules compared with EGFR-mutant or double wild-type lesions. The highest top T cell clone frequencies were observed in normal lung, and a progressive decrease in top T cell clone frequencies appeared to occur from AAH through AIS, MIA and invasive adenocarcinoma. All patients were from Japan and China, so applicability to Western populations was uncertain. The findings were based on association rather than direct causation, and larger cohorts with long-term follow-up and longitudinal biopsies were deemed needed.

TCR beta CDR3 regions were sequenced from DNA using the immunoSEQ hsTCRbeta Kit. As for how the authors treated the data: The ImmunoSEQ Analyzer was used to analyse the TCR sequencing data. T cell clonality was calculated on productive rearrangements as 1 minus Pielou's evenness. The inverse Simpson index, applied to productive templates, was used to measure T cell diversity. T cell density was expressed as TCR beta template counts normalized to usable DNA, with usable DNA estimated by amplifying and sequencing housekeeping genes. TCR metrics were compared across histologic stages using two-sided Kruskal-Wallis tests. As stored in TCRdb, this immuneACCESS dataset retains in-frame rearrangements with V and J assigned. A fraction of the clones does not appear; measured against another copy, unresolved V genes explain less than half of the discrepancy, and the remainder lacks a known reason. V and J calls and clone size are copied from that table; D and trimming were computed from the DNA. Within this sample are 35,000 to 40,000 clones, with about 73% of them counted one time only. The ten largest clones add up to about 6% of the sample.

The CDR3 contains 14 residues, cysteine and phenylalanine counted. The kept DNA is CDR3 alone, 42 bases in frame from the first base. Via the germline V gene, CDR1 is SGHRS and CDR2 YFSETQ. Trimming costs V 1 base and J 1 base, and their ends lie 5 bases apart. Here the chain combines TRBV5-1 and TRBJ2-2, with no confidently assigned D gene. The clonotype was recovered from a person in their sixties or seventies with lung adenocarcinoma. Sequencing was done on a sample of FFPE invasive lung adenocarcinoma tissue. Sample cell subset or site, as interpreted from the label and publication: frankly invasive lung adenocarcinoma (ADC). The CDR3 region: CASSLSRNTGELFF. The nucleotides read TGCGCCAGCAGCTTGTCTAGGAACACCGGGGAGCTGTTTTTT. The entire variable domain, with the stretches around the CDR3 drawn from the reference TRBV5-1 and TRBJ2-2 proteins, is KAGVTQTPRYLIKTRGQQVTLSCSPISGHRSVSWYQQTPGQGLQFLFEYFSETQRNKGNFPGRFSGRQFSNSRSEMNVSTLELGDSALYLCASSLSRNTGELFFGEGSRLTVL.